The 27 T cell receptor beta chains reported below all come from one sample, sequenced in a study of CD8 T cells in ankylosing spondylitis. In TCRdb, the 5' RACE reads were re-called with MiXCR into one record per CDR3 protein. The repertoire holds some 130,000 distinct CDR3 sequences, with 7.3% as singletons. Sequencing used blood, either unsorted or a sorted T cell fraction (not recorded which). Receptor source: a female donor with ankylosing spondylitis or in good health (not recorded which).

This clonotype was counted many times. This chain uses TRBV7-9 with TRBJ1-1, with D perhaps TRBD1 (5 bases). CDR1 is SEHNR and CDR2 is FQNEAQ in the germline V gene (reference sequence). Trimming took off 4 bases at V and 0 bases at J, with 12 bases between the two ends. CDR3 length: 15 residues. The CDR3 DNA reads TGTGCCAGCAGCTGGGGGGACCGCTTGAACACTGAAGCTTTCTTT. Amino acid sequence: CASSWGDRLNTEAFF.

This clonotype was seen repeatedly, ten times or more. The V call is TRBV7-2, the J call TRBJ2-3; 8 positions agree with TRBD1. Germline trimming cut 7 bases from V and 4 bases from J; bases unmatched to any gene: 7. Per germline, CDR1 SGHTA and CDR2 FQGNSA. The CDR3 is 14 amino acids. This chain's CDR3 is CASISGGPADTQYF. DNA for the CDR3: TGTGCCAGCATCTCAGGGGGCCCGGCAGATACGCAGTATTTT.

The sample holds a few counts of this clonotype. The chain is built from TRBV6-6 and TRBJ2-7; no clear D gene. The germline CDR1 and CDR2 sequences are MNHNY and SVGAGI (reference sequence). Trimming took 6 bases from V and 1 from J, leaving 16 bases between them. CDR3 length equals 15 residues. The CDR3 DNA is TGTGCCAGCAGCCACTTAGGGCAGGCTTCCTACGAGCAGTACTTC. It translates to CASSHLGQASYEQYF.

This clonotype came up a few times. The genes are TRBV18 and TRBJ2-7, with 9 bases aligning to TRBD1. The junction had 7 bases not matched to a gene; V was cut back by 8 bases and J by 5 bases. Germline V lookup: CDR1 KGHSH, CDR2 LQKENI. The CDR3 loop spans 13 amino acids. DNA for the CDR3: TGTGCCAGCCAAGGACAGGGGCAGGACGAGCAGTACTTC. Protein product: CASQGQGQDEQYF. The entire variable domain, with the rest obtained from reference TRBV18 and TRBJ2-7, is as follows: NAGVMQNPRHLVRRRGQEARLRCSPMKGHSHVYWYRQLPEEGLKFMVYLQKENIIDESGMPKERFSAEFPKEGPSILRIQQVVRGDSAAYFCASQGQGQDEQYFGPGTRLTVT.

This clonotype was counted ten times or more. The rearrangement uses TRBV20-1 and TRBJ2-5, with a weak D call TRBD2 (6 bases). Germline CDR1 is DFQATT and CDR2 is SNEGSKA (reference sequence). This CDR3 contains 15 residues. V was cut by 1 base and J by 2 bases, with 14 bases left in between. CDR3 sequence (DNA): TGCAGTGCTAGAGTCAGGCGGGGAGGACAAGAGACCCAGTACTTC. It specifies CSARVRRGGQETQYF.

This clonotype was counted between two and nine times. This sequence joins TRBV4-2 and TRBJ2-1; 9 nucleotides match TRBD2. The CDR3 runs to 15 residues. Germline CDR1 is LGHNA and CDR2 is YNFKEQ. V lost 4 bases, J lost 3 bases, and 4 bases stayed unmatched. CDR3 protein: CASSRGGGDYNEQFF. CDR3 DNA sequence: TGTGCCAGCAGCCGAGGCGGGGGGGACTACAATGAGCAGTTCTTC.

Turning to this clonotype: This could be a read error, since a much larger clone is one nucleotide away. This chain uses TRBV5-6 with TRBJ1-5; D remains ambiguous. Germline assignment: CDR1 SGHDT and CDR2 YYEEEE. This CDR3 contains 12 residues. V lost 0 bases and J lost 6, with 4 bases in between. The CDR3 spells CASSLDAQPQHF. In DNA, the CDR3 is TGTGCCAGCAGCTTGGATGCTCAGCCCCAGCATTTT.

In its sample, this clonotype was seen many times. The genes are TRBV7-2 and TRBJ2-3; 11 bases align to TRBD2. Germline trimming cut 4 bases from V and 4 bases from J; bases unmatched to any gene: 7. Germline CDR1 reads SGHTA; CDR2 reads FQGNSA. CDR3 length: 16 amino acids. This CDR3 reads CASSSLAGGLPDTQYF. CDR3 sequence (DNA): TGTGCCAGCAGCTCCCTAGCGGGGGGCCTTCCAGATACGCAGTATTTT.

This clonotype was seen at least ten times. This CDR3 reads CASSQDVNRGLSYGYTF. CDR3 nucleotide sequence: TGCGCCAGCAGCCAAGACGTGAACAGGGGGCTTAGCTATGGCTACACCTTC. The chain carries TRBV4-1 and TRBJ1-2; 9 positions agree with TRBD1. The CDR3 is 17 residues long. With 0 bases clipped from V and 4 bases from J, the junction kept 9 bases outside the gene matches. In germline, CDR1 is MGHRA, CDR2 YSYEKL.

This clonotype has a count of ten or more. This rearrangement joins TRBV5-5 to TRBJ2-1; 10 nucleotides agree with TRBD2. With 5 bases clipped from V and 5 bases from J, the junction kept 7 bases outside the gene matches. The CDR3 loop spans 15 amino acids. The germline gives CDR1 SGHKS, CDR2 YYEKEE (reference sequence). CDR3 DNA sequence: TGTGCCAGCAGTCCACTAGCGGGGATAAACAATGAGCAGTTCTTC. It encodes CASSPLAGINNEQFF.

The rearrangement links TRBV5-1 to TRBJ2-5, with D perhaps being TRBD1 or TRBD2 (5 bases each). The CDR3 sequence is 15 residues long. Trimming cost V 0 bases and J 7 bases, with 16 bases left between them. Germline V gene lookup returns CDR1 SGHRS and CDR2 YFSETQ. CDR3 region: CASSLVGHPGATQYF. The CDR3 nucleotides are TGCGCCAGCAGCTTGGTAGGACACCCCGGGGCGACCCAGTACTTC.

This clonotype appeared many times. The genes are TRBV12-3 or TRBV12-4 and TRBJ2-5, with a weak D call TRBD2 (5 bases). Trimming removed 3 bases at V and 1 base at J, with 21 bases between. The CDR3 covers 18 residues. DNA of the CDR3: TGTGCCAGCAGTTTGTGGGGATTCGCGGGCCTGGGCCAAGAGACCCAGTACTTC. Protein product: CASSLWGFAGLGQETQYF.

This clonotype occurred many times. This chain connects TRBV5-6 to TRBJ1-1; D unclear. The V gene's germline CDR1 is SGHDT and CDR2 YYEEEE. Trimming removed 0 bases from V and 3 bases from J, with 9 bases in between. The CDR3 has 14 residues. The CDR3 region is CASSLALEDTEAFF. The CDR3 DNA reads as TGTGCCAGCAGCTTGGCCCTGGAGGACACTGAAGCTTTCTTT.

This clonotype was observed at least ten times. The V call is TRBV12-3 or TRBV12-4, the J call TRBJ1-1; tentative D call: TRBD1 (5 bases). Trimming stripped 3 bases from V and 11 bases from J, with 16 bases between. This CDR3 has 13 residues. The CDR3 loop is CASSFLNTRDAFF. The CDR3 DNA reads TGTGCCAGCAGTTTCCTCAATACCAGGGACGCTTTCTTT.

This clonotype has a count of ten or more. The chain recombines TRBV20-1 with TRBJ1-5, with a possible D match to TRBD1 (5 bases). This CDR3 spans 14 amino acids. From germline, CDR1 is DFQATT and CDR2 SNEGSKA (reference sequence). Trimming took off 7 bases at V and 6 bases at J, with 19 bases between the two ends. CDR3 residues: CSVTSGWEGQPQHF. CDR3 coding DNA: TGCAGTGTAACCTCAGGGTGGGAGGGTCAGCCCCAGCATTTT.

V is TRBV5-5 and J is TRBJ1-2, with 9 positions matching TRBD1. The ends lost 0 bases at V and 8 bases at J; junction bases unmatched: 2. Per germline, CDR1 SGHKS and CDR2 YYEKEE (reference sequence). The CDR3 runs 13 residues. In DNA, the CDR3 is TGTGCCAGCAGCTTGGACAGGGGGCCAGGCTACACCTTC. It codes for CASSLDRGPGYTF.

This clonotype occurred many times. The chain joins TRBV24-1 to TRBJ2-1; D call uncertain. V was trimmed by 4 bases and J by 8 bases, leaving 8 bases between them. This CDR3 region has 12 residues. CDR1 and CDR2 from the germline V gene are KGHDR and SFDVKD. The CDR3 sequence is CATSDLLDEQFF. CDR3 nucleotides: TGTGCCACCAGTGACTTGCTGGATGAGCAGTTCTTC.

In this sample, this clonotype turned up a few times. This rearrangement joins TRBV5-1 to TRBJ2-5; no firm D call. The CDR3 extends over 14 amino acids. Trimming stripped 4 bases from V and 2 bases from J, with 12 bases between. Germline CDR1 and CDR2: SGHRS and YFSETQ. In DNA form, the CDR3 reads TGCGCCAGCAGCCCCCGAAGGCCGCAAGAGACCCAGTACTTC. Protein product: CASSPRRPQETQYF.

The chain joins TRBV7-3 to TRBJ2-1; possibly TRBD2 for D (5 bases). The CDR3 is 15 residues long. V was shortened by 5 bases and J by 0 bases, with 11 bases between the two germline ends. From germline, CDR1 is SGHTA and CDR2 FQGTGA. The CDR3 bases are TGTGCCAGCAGCCCTGCGGGCCTCTCCTACAATGAGCAGTTCTTC. Protein product: CASSPAGLSYNEQFF.

This clonotype appeared many times. The V and J genes are TRBV27 and TRBJ1-4, with D tentatively TRBD1 (6 bases). The CDR3 is made up of 15 amino acids. CDR1 and CDR2 from the germline V gene are MNHEY and SMNVEV (reference sequence). Trimming took off 4 bases at V and 4 bases at J, with 13 bases between the two ends. The CDR3 protein is CASSSPRGDNEKLFF. DNA of the CDR3: TGTGCCAGCAGTTCGCCGAGGGGGGATAATGAAAAACTGTTTTTT.

This clonotype was picked up many times. CDR3 sequence (DNA): TGTGCCATCAGTGATAATCCGGGTAACACTGAAGCTTTCTTT. Its protein product is CAISDNPGNTEAFF. The chain employs TRBV10-3 and TRBJ1-1; D unresolved. Germline CDR1 reads ENHRY; CDR2 reads SYGVKD. Trimming cost V 3 bases and J 2 bases, with 10 bases left between them. The CDR3 sequence is 14 residues long.

This clonotype was detected ten times or more. V usage is TRBV6-4 and J usage is TRBJ1-4; 10 nucleotides line up with TRBD1. Germline CDR1 is MRHNA and CDR2 is SNTAGT. The V gene end was trimmed by 4 bases and the J gene end by 8 bases; junction bases not matched to a gene: 10. The CDR3 is made up of 16 amino acids. CDR3 residues: CASSGHRDRGLEKLFF. DNA for the CDR3: TGTGCCAGCAGTGGACACCGGGACAGGGGACTAGAAAAACTGTTTTTT.

J is TRBJ1-1 and V is TRBV12-3 or TRBV12-4, with 8 bases that match TRBD1. V trimming: 7 bases; J trimming: 7 bases; junction bases outside the gene matches: 5. The CDR3 consists of 12 residues. This CDR3 is CASTKDRDEAFF. CDR3 sequence (DNA): TGTGCCAGCACCAAGGACAGGGATGAAGCTTTCTTT.

There are many counts of this clonotype. The V and J genes are TRBV25-1 and TRBJ1-2; 7 nucleotides align to TRBD1. Germline CDR1 reads MGHDK; CDR2 reads SYGVNS. This CDR3 has 12 residues. V shed 4 bases, J shed 8 bases, and the junction held 4 bases outside the gene matches. CDR3: CASSATGYGYTF. The CDR3 bases are TGTGCCAGCAGTGCGACAGGGTACGGCTACACCTTC.

Note on this clonotype: A much more abundant neighbour one base away suggests this may be a read error. The rearrangement uses TRBV30 and TRBJ2-5; D unclear. This CDR3 has 16 amino acids. Germline CDR1 is GTSNPN and CDR2 is SVGIG (reference sequence). The CDR3 sequence: CAWSVPTTKRQGTQYF. For the CDR3, the DNA is TGTGCCTGGAGTGTACCCACCACCAAGCGCCAAGGGACCCAGTACTTC.

This chain connects TRBV4-1 to TRBJ2-1, with D hard to call. Trimming stripped 1 base from V and 10 bases from J, with 11 bases between. Germline V gives CDR1 MGHRA, CDR2 YSYEKL. The CDR3 is 13 residues long. CDR3 region: CASSQGLVEEQFF. The DNA for the CDR3 is TGCGCCAGCAGCCAAGGCCTAGTGGAGGAGCAGTTCTTC.

This clonotype was seen ten or more times. The rearrangement joins TRBV5-1 to TRBJ1-5; D is ambiguous. The CDR3 sequence is 14 residues long. The ends were cut back, 0 bases at V and 1 base at J, with 5 bases in the middle. Germline CDR1 reads SGHRS; CDR2 reads YFSETQ. CDR3 sequence: CASSLDGSNQPQHF. The CDR3 DNA follows: TGCGCCAGCAGCTTGGACGGGAGCAATCAGCCCCAGCATTTT.